Described below is a single T cell receptor beta chain sequence and its context. There are a few counts of this clone. Its antigen target is currently unknown. No qualities accompany the bases; no much larger clone lies one base away. The data belong to a study of brain T cells in children with intractable seizures (dated by TCRdb to the early 2020s). Regarding the study in general: As a first screen for immune gene transcripts, resected brain tissue from roughly 57 pediatric epilepsy surgery cases was run on a NanoString immunology panel. About 70% of the 12 selected surgery cases also had pre-surgery blood sequenced, which left four cases with brain tissue only. Study-level results and caveats: Because pre- and post-surgery blood were sequenced to different depths, clones absent from the pre-surgery sample may reflect undersampling. Viral specificity was inferred only from CDR3 sequence similarity, and patients' HCMV serostatus was unknown.

TCR beta chain sequences were generated from genomic DNA using the immunoSEQ assay. The source study handled its data this way. Any CDR3 sequence that did not begin with the conserved framework cysteine at position 104 was removed by hand. Clonality was calculated as one minus the normalized Shannon's Diversity Index, with values ranging from 0 (maximal diversity) to 1 (oligoclonal). To check whether a given CDR3 had different frequencies in two samples, for example brain versus blood, chi-squared comparison-of-proportions tests were used. Public clonotypes were found by searching immuneACCESS, and the VDJdb browser was used to assess similarity to known antiviral clonotypes. TCRdb re-hosts the immuneACCESS table, in-frame sequences only. Its copies lack some clones; in the studies checked, an unresolved V gene accounts for under half of them, and the cause for the rest is not known. That table supplies the V and J calls and clone size; D and trimming were determined from the DNA. The sample profile shows 300,000 to 400,000 clones; over 90% of them were found once. The top ten hold 5.5% to 6% of the sample.

This specimen's time point label, per the study, means: blood from clinic visit 5 months post-surgery; TSC patient then seizure free. The surgery cases with the highest brain T cell transcript signatures were chosen for TCR beta chain sequencing of brain tissue, and also of blood when blood was available. Prior to surgery, the patients had been treated with at least one anti-epileptic drug. TCR-sequenced patients were children with drug-resistant epilepsy due to tuberous sclerosis complex, focal cortical dysplasia, Rasmussen encephalitis or hemimegalencephaly. Bulk genomic DNA was isolated from unsorted brain tissue and whole blood using the Monarch genomic DNA purification kit. V and J lose 4 bases and 10 bases, and a span of 7 bases separates them. From the cysteine up to the phenylalanine, the CDR3 has a length of 12 residues. Only the CDR3 DNA is retained, 36 bases long and in frame from the first base. The germline V gene gives CDR1 as KGHDR and CDR2 as SFDVKD.

The chain employs TRBV24-1 and TRBJ1-6, with no reliable assignment of the D segment. The source material was peripheral blood, sampled roughly 5 months after surgery. This clonotype originated in a boy under two years old with tuberous sclerosis and intractable seizures. CDR3 sequence: CATSERGSPLHF. The sequenced DNA is TGTGCCACCAGTGAGCGAGGGTCACCCCTCCACTTT.